The T cell receptor beta chain under discussion was sequenced for a study of cytomegalovirus exposure and HLA in healthy donors. For the study at large: Within an early data release were about 85 million unique TCRs drawn from HLA-typed donors. Notes on the study in general: An apparent linkage of common viral pathogens to several of the most significant clusters emerged in a later analysis.

Germline V gene sequence: CDR1 SGDLS, CDR2 YYNGEE. V gave up 0 bases and J gave up 4 bases; unmatched junction bases: 8. CDR3 size: 16 residues. Concerning this clone itself: Its antigen is not known.

60 Vbeta and 13 Jbeta primers were used in PCR. Using immunoSEQ multiplex PCR, the repertoire was profiled, and TCRdb retains in-frame clones only, with some absent. The table lists roughly 130,000 clones, around two thirds of them singletons. The chain has TRBV9 and TRBJ2-5; 8 nucleotides align to TRBD2. This receptor was identified in a woman aged 40 to 55 in good health and CMV-seropositive. The sample comprised PBMCs. The CDR3 here is CASSVEGQLAGETQYF. The CDR3 DNA reads TGTGCCAGCAGCGTAGAGGGGCAGCTAGCGGGAGAGACCCAGTACTTC.